This T cell receptor (beta chain) was obtained from a study of beta chain features in type 1 diabetes. Background on the study: Cell yields, gender and age were comparable in patients and healthy donors. There were some 110 million sorted cells examined across all samples.

CDR1 and CDR2 (germline): KGHSH, LQKENI. V dropped 6 bases and J dropped 2 bases, with 14 bases sitting between them. The CDR3 sequence is 15 residues long. Whole-study findings and limits: People with Type 1 diabetes carried modestly yet significantly shorter TCRB CDR3s in all four CD4+ subsets. Sequencing of cDNA might inflate the share of cells that strongly express TCR.

Expressed TCRB transcripts were sequenced after all isolated RNA was converted to cDNA. Naive, central memory and regulatory T cell samples yielded around 3.5 million reads on average. TCRdb keeps only in-frame clones here, not all; method: immunoSEQ multiplex PCR. Among under 300,000 clones listed, about 15% were seen once. As regards this clone: The target antigen is unknown.

Sequencing was done on a sample of naive CD4+ T cells from blood. This receptor was identified in a man under 40 with type 1 diabetes. V is TRBV18 and J is TRBJ1-3; D perhaps matches TRBD1 (5 bases). The CDR3 DNA is TGTGCCAGCTCGCCCGACCGGACACCTGGAAACACCATATATTTT. Its translation: CASSPDRTPGNTIYF.